Presented here are 11 T cell receptor beta chains from one specimen sequenced in a study of T cell responses to AZD1222 COVID-19 vaccine. Some clones are missing from TCRdb's copy, which holds only in-frame ones; the method was immunoSEQ multiplex PCR. In the table there are 70,000 to 90,000 clones, over 75% of which are singletons. The sample consisted of peripheral blood, taken 28 days after the second AZD1222 dose. These receptors all come from an adult who received the AZD1222 COVID-19 vaccine.

This clone was counted once. V and J are TRBV4-1 and TRBJ1-5; D gene unclear. This CDR3 contains 15 residues. Germline CDR1 reads MGHRA; CDR2 reads YSYEKL. V was cut by 0 bases and J by 3 bases, with 9 bases left in between. The DNA of the CDR3 is TGCGCCAGCAGCCAAGATAGGGCGGTCAATCAGCCCCAGCATTTT. This translates into CASSQDRAVNQPQHF.

This clone was seen more than once but under ten times. CDR3 region: CASSIGGRAGNTIYF. CDR3 nucleotide sequence: TGTGCCAGTAGTATAGGCGGAAGGGCTGGAAACACCATATATTTT. The V and J genes are TRBV19 and TRBJ1-3; D is unresolved. Germline CDR1 reads LNHDA; CDR2 reads SQIVND (reference sequence). The CDR3 consists of 15 residues. The V and J ends lost 1 base and 2 bases respectively, with 9 bases between them. Supplemented by reference TRBV19 and TRBJ1-3, the full variable domain reads DGGITQSPKYLFRKEGQNVTLSCEQNLNHDAMYWYRQDPGQGLRLIYYSQIVNDFQKGDIAEGYSVSREKKESFPLTVTSAQKNPTAFYLCASSIGGRAGNTIYFGEGSWLTVV.

The chain is built from TRBV29-1 and TRBJ2-4; D gene unclear. Trimming took 1 base from V and 4 from J, leaving 8 bases between them. This CDR3 region has 13 residues. Germline CDR1 and CDR2: SQVTM and ANQGSEA. The CDR3 DNA reads as TGCAGCGTTGAAGGGCCCGGGAAAAACATTCAGTACTTC. Its protein product is CSVEGPGKNIQYF.

This chain joins TRBV7-6 and TRBJ1-1; 9 bases are shared with TRBD1. V shed 6 bases and J 9 bases; nucleotides not matched to a gene: 14. In germline, CDR1 is SGHVS, CDR2 FNYEAQ. This CDR3 comprises 15 residues. The CDR3 protein is CASSPGTGNLKKAFF. The CDR3 DNA sequence: TGTGCCAGCAGTCCAGGGACAGGGAACCTCAAGAAAGCTTTCTTT.

This rearrangement joins TRBV5-5 to TRBJ2-7, with TRBD2 as a possible D gene (5 bases). V was clipped by 5 bases and J by 3 bases, with 12 bases between them. This CDR3 region has 13 residues. Germline V CDR1 and CDR2: SGHKS, YYEKEE (reference sequence). CDR3 residues: CASSLLSGYEQYF. CDR3 bases: TGTGCCAGCAGTCTATTAAGCGGCTACGAGCAGTACTTC.

This clone was recorded once. The chain links TRBV15 to TRBJ1-3; TRBD1 might be the D (5 bases). Germline values: CDR1 LNHNV, CDR2 YYDKDF (reference sequence). V was trimmed by 0 bases and J by 2 bases, leaving 8 bases between them. The CDR3 sequence is 15 residues long. In DNA, the CDR3 is TGTGCCACCAGCAGAGATCGGGGGACTGGAAACACCATATATTTT. Amino acids: CATSRDRGTGNTIYF.

The V and J genes are TRBV3-1 (or the pseudogene TRBV3-2) and TRBJ1-1, with D unresolved. In germline, CDR1 is LGHDT, CDR2 YNNKEL (reference sequence). The CDR3 is 17 amino acids. The germline V and J ends were trimmed by 1 base and 3 bases, with 18 bases remaining between them. CDR3: CASSQVWVSFGDTEAFF. The CDR3 DNA reads TGTGCCAGCAGCCAAGTATGGGTTTCGTTCGGGGACACTGAAGCTTTCTTT.

The V call is TRBV24-1, the J call TRBJ1-5; 10 bases line up with TRBD1. Germline-derived CDR1 and CDR2 are KGHDR and SFDVKD. J lost 5 bases, V lost 4 bases, and 4 bases had no gene match. The CDR3 extends over 15 amino acids. The CDR3 DNA reads TGTGCCACCAGTGACCCCGGGACAGGGGATCAGCCCCAGCATTTT. It translates to CATSDPGTGDQPQHF.

This rearrangement joins TRBV21-1 to TRBJ1-1. TRBV21-1 constitutes a pseudogene. CDR3 length equals 15 residues. CDR3 in DNA: TGTGCCAGCAGCAAAGTTGGACGGGGATACACTGAAGCTTTCTTT. As protein: CASSKVGRGYTEAFF.

This clone was counted a single time. The chain uses TRBV6-5 and TRBJ2-7, with TRBD1 matching 8 bases. CDR3 size: 12 residues. Germline V gene lookup returns CDR1 MNHEY and CDR2 SVGAGI. V lost 10 bases and J lost 5; bases outside the gene matches: 7. The chain's CDR3 is CATGTGKDEQYF. In DNA, the CDR3 is TGTGCCACCGGGACAGGTAAAGACGAGCAGTACTTC.

The chain is built from TRBV19 and TRBJ1-1; possible D gene TRBD1, 5 bases. CDR1 and CDR2 from the germline V gene are LNHDA and SQIVND (reference sequence). Trimming cost V 4 bases and J 1 base, with 7 bases left between them. This CDR3 comprises 13 residues. CDR3 protein: CASSTTGNTEAFF. CDR3 in DNA: TGTGCCAGTAGTACCACAGGGAACACTGAAGCTTTCTTT.